This T cell receptor beta chain was captured by sequencing in a study of T cells in Graves' hyperthyroidism and ophthalmopathy. Ophthalmopathy patients had moderate-to-severe active disease, CAS ≥3, NOSPECS ≥4, and disease duration under 3 months. This sample holds PBMCs from roughly 10 ml fresh peripheral blood. TCR beta CDR3 sequences were amplified from RNA transcripts. When the TCR CDR3 underwent first-round RT-PCR, the HTBI primer set was used. TCRdb reprocessed the multiplex PCR reads via MiXCR and lists one record per CDR3 protein. This sample has hundreds of thousands of distinct CDR3 sequences, with about 20% found just once. The CDR3 spans 14 residues. The V gene's germline CDR1 is SGHDT and CDR2 YYEEEE. Trimming removed 2 bases at V and 3 bases at J, with 11 bases between.

Source material: blood. The receptor comes from a man aged 25 to 45 with Graves' ophthalmopathy. The V gene is TRBV5-6, the J gene TRBJ1-1, with a possible D match to TRBD1 (6 bases). The CDR3 DNA reads TGTGCCAGCAGCTTTCGGGGGCGGGACACTGAAGCTTTCTTT. This gives the protein CASSFRGRDTEAFF.